This T cell receptor beta chain came from a study of blood T cells in healthy people across ages (dated by TCRdb to about 2015). Regarding the research as a whole: In model experiments, template switching captured about one uniquely barcoded TCR beta cDNA molecule for every two T cells. Using the same blood draw, the study looked at two additional independent replicas of 1 million unique cDNA reads for two donors, one aged 18 to 30 and the other aged 80 or older. Age-related changes in TCR beta repertoire diversity were measured in the study by deep sequencing normalized with unique cDNA molecular identifiers. The donors were split into four age groups: young (average roughly 15 years), middle-aged (roughly 40), aged (62) and long-lived (over 80). Donors of different ages were randomly distributed across sequencing lanes to avoid experimental bias.

Libraries were constructed by 5' RACE. This sample was sequenced with an Illumina HiSeq 2500. A second PCR of about 6 to 12 cycles was performed with a sample-barcoded 5' primer and a J-beta primer mix. A template-switch 5' adaptor carrying 12 random nucleotides introduced a unique molecular identifier onto each TCR beta cDNA molecule. Each sample yielded at least 3 million CDR3-containing paired-end reads. The Mint cDNA synthesis kit, primed by a TRBC-specific oligonucleotide, was used to synthesize first-strand cDNA from all RNA. Following uracil-DNA glycosylase treatment, all cDNA underwent a first 18-cycle PCR with the universal primers M1SS and BC2_uni_R. In the source study's methods: Normalization of each sample was performed by random selection of 1 million high-quality reads, each carrying a distinct molecular identifier. Instead of being binned into consensus sequences, reads with shared molecular identifiers were discarded. CDR3 identification, clonotype clustering and error correction used MiTCR with a Q25 quality threshold and the strictest error-elimination algorithm. A nonparametric unseen species model using Euler transformation provided a lower-bound estimate of total TCR beta diversity. TCRdb passed the public sequencing reads through fastp at Q25 and MiXCR, retaining productive beta sequences. Every CDR3 protein is listed once, alongside the most common genes and DNA of its rows. The V and J calls follow TCRdb's processing rather than the paper's. This sample comprises 600,000 or so distinct CDR3 sequences, around 31% of them detected only once. The ten largest clones represent around a sixth of the sample.

Donors were around 37 systemically healthy Caucasian individuals from Russia aged roughly 6 to 100 years. Each donor gave approximately 9.3 milliliters of peripheral blood, collected into EDTA-treated Vacutainer tubes. Ficoll-Paque density-gradient centrifugation was used to isolate PBMCs, with at least 6.5 million per sample. Trizol reagent was used to extract total RNA from the PBMCs, yielding at least 5.5 micrograms per sample. Naive CD45RAhigh/CD27high T cell percentages were measured by flow cytometry on a PBMC aliquot from every donor. This clonotype was detected once. The antigen it recognizes is unknown. One base away there is no much larger clone; base qualities are not given. Evidence from one read is weak. The germline V gene provides CDR1 MNHNS and CDR2 SASEGT. Including the terminal cysteine and phenylalanine, the CDR3 comprises 17 residues. Only the CDR3 part of the read is kept: 51 bases, read in frame from the first base. V lost 6 bases and J lost 4 bases; the stretch between them is 25 bases long.

Overall study results and their limits: The percentage of naive T cells measured by flow cytometry correlated strongly with observed TCR beta diversity. The long-lived group showed more naive CD4+ T cells, fewer expanded clones and increased TCR diversity than the aged group, suggesting age selection. Estimates of total diversity based on one million sequenced T cells were regarded as lower bounds and as underestimates. Conclusive comparison of naive and antigen-experienced compartments was prevented by the profiling of bulk unsorted PBMCs. Observed TCR beta diversity per million T cells fell roughly linearly with age, and a significant reduction was already apparent by age roughly 40. Donor CMV infection status was unknown, potentially confounding age-related changes in expanded clonotypes.

This receptor chain uses TRBV6-1 and TRBJ2-7; the D gene assignment is ambiguous. The specimen sequenced was blood. This sequence originates from a woman aged 80 or over in good health. The CDR3 has the sequence CASSPKGKRMDGYEQYF. The DNA sequence reads TGTGCCAGCAGCCCCAAGGGAAAAAGGATGGACGGGTACGAGCAGTACTTC.